Listed below are T cell receptor beta chains from one sample, sequenced in a study of cytomegalovirus exposure and HLA in healthy donors. Assay: immunoSEQ multiplex PCR; the TCRdb copy retains only in-frame clones and omits some. The table has more than 120,000 clones, around nine tenths seen once. Sequenced: PBMCs. The receptors originated from a man younger than 35 in good health and CMV-seropositive. Each CDR3 is given with its conserved first and last residue. The D gene is left open where the match is weak. Not every row has a clone size; where given, it reads once, few, many or a size class.

j_gene,d_gene,v_gene,abundance,CDR3aa,CDR3nt
TRBJ1-1,NA,TRBV10-1,NA,CASSPGGRNTEAFF,TGCGCCAGCAGTCCAGGAGGGAGGAACACTGAAGCTTTCTTT
TRBJ2-4,TRBD2,TRBV5-1,NA,CASSLQGAGDIQYF,TGCGCCAGCAGCTTGCAGGGCGCGGGGGACATTCAGTACTTC
TRBJ1-2,TRBD1,TRBV28,once,CASSSTGTGVYGYTF,TGTGCCAGCAGTAGTACCGGGACAGGGGTCTATGGCTACACCTTC
TRBJ2-1,NA,TRBV15,once,CATSRLTPGGYNEQFF,TGTGCCACCAGCAGGTTGACCCCTGGAGGATACAATGAGCAGTTCTTC
TRBJ2-7,NA,TRBV28,NA,CASSLAGPSYEQYF,TGTGCCAGCAGTTTAGCGGGGCCCTCCTACGAGCAGTACTTC
TRBJ2-7,NA,TRBV6-1,NA,CASSVDWPYEQYF,TGTGCCAGCAGTGTAGACTGGCCCTACGAGCAGTACTTC
TRBJ1-5,NA,TRBV15,NA,CATTSSGGRGNQPQHF,TGTGCCACCACCAGCTCGGGGGGGCGCGGCAATCAGCCCCAGCATTTT
TRBJ1-2,TRBD1,TRBV2,once,CASGTGGHYGYTF,TGTGCCAGCGGGACAGGGGGCCATTATGGCTACACCTTC
TRBJ1-2,NA,TRBV6-1,NA,CASSPSNKNGYTF,TGTGCCAGCAGCCCCTCAAACAAGAATGGCTACACCTTC
TRBJ2-7,TRBD2,TRBV14,NA,CASSQMGLALREQYF,TGTGCCAGCAGCCAGATGGGACTAGCACTACGGGAGCAGTACTTC
TRBJ1-4,NA,TRBV14,NA,CASSQKAGLGANEKLFF,TGTGCCAGCAGCCAAAAAGCGGGGCTAGGTGCTAATGAAAAACTGTTTTTT
TRBJ1-2,TRBD1,TRBV6-5,NA,CASSSNPGTGDYGYTF,TGTGCCAGCAGTTCAAACCCCGGGACAGGGGACTATGGCTACACCTTC
TRBJ2-1,TRBD2,TRBV14,NA,CASSQVGGREYNEQFF,TGTGCCAGCAGCCAAGTAGGCGGGAGGGAGTACAATGAGCAGTTCTTC
TRBJ1-2,NA,TRBV7-8,NA,CASRGGYGYTF,TGTGCCAGCAGGGGAGGGTATGGCTACACCTTC
TRBJ1-2,TRBD1,TRBV5-1,NA,CASSLDRGNGYTF,TGCGCCAGCAGCTTGGACAGGGGAAACGGCTACACCTTC
TRBJ2-1,TRBD2,TRBV19,NA,CASSPAGGFLNEQFF,TGTGCCAGTAGTCCGGCGGGGGGCTTCCTAAATGAGCAGTTCTTC
TRBJ1-1,TRBD1,TRBV6-5,NA,CASSYSDRMNTEAFF,TGTGCCAGCAGTTACTCGGACAGGATGAACACTGAAGCTTTCTTT
TRBJ1-1,NA,TRBV2,NA,CASSGDTPNTEAFF,TGTGCCAGCAGTGGGGACACCCCGAACACTGAAGCTTTCTTT
TRBJ2-1,TRBD2,TRBV27,NA,CASSLGRGDEQFF,TGTGCCAGCAGTTTAGGGCGGGGGGATGAGCAGTTCTTC
TRBJ1-1,TRBD1,TRBV10-1,NA,CASSPGGWSTEAFF,TGCGCCAGCAGTCCAGGGGGTTGGAGCACTGAAGCTTTCTTT
TRBJ2-7,TRBD1,TRBV6-6,NA,CASSPRDRGLREQYF,TGTGCCAGCAGCCCAAGGGACAGGGGGCTGAGGGAGCAGTACTTC
TRBJ2-1,NA,TRBV5-4,NA,CASSLFDGDSYNEQFF,TGTGCCAGCAGCTTGTTCGACGGGGACTCCTACAATGAGCAGTTCTTC
TRBJ2-7,TRBD1,TRBV11-2,NA,CASSLDVWGTGGHEQYF,TGTGCCAGCAGCTTAGATGTGTGGGGGACAGGGGGCCACGAGCAGTACTTC
TRBJ1-2,TRBD1,TRBV18,once,CASSPARVGGRYGYTF,TGTGCCAGCTCACCAGCCCGGGTAGGGGGCCGGTATGGCTACACCTTC
TRBJ1-5,NA,TRBV9,NA,CASSVKGGQPQHF,TGTGCCAGCAGCGTAAAGGGCGGGCAGCCCCAGCATTTT
TRBJ1-2,NA,TRBV6-1,NA,CASIRFQGINGYTF,TGTGCCAGCATTAGATTCCAGGGGATCAATGGCTACACCTTC
TRBJ1-6,TRBD1,TRBV5-1,NA,CASSLAGQGNSPLHF,TGCGCCAGCAGCTTGGCGGGACAGGGGAATTCACCCCTCCACTTT
TRBJ2-1,NA,TRBV7-9,NA,CASSPAGLSYNEQFF,TGTGCCAGCAGCCCCGCGGGACTCTCATACAATGAGCAGTTCTTC
TRBJ1-1,NA,TRBV6-5,NA,CASSYSILNTEAFF,TGTGCCAGCAGTTACTCTATCCTGAACACTGAAGCTTTCTTT
TRBJ2-7,TRBD2,TRBV10-2,NA,CASKGAREGAHEQYF,TGCGCCAGCAAGGGGGCGCGGGAGGGGGCCCACGAGCAGTACTTC
TRBJ1-4,NA,TRBV2,NA,CASSGKRVEKLFF,TGTGCCAGCTCGGGCAAGAGGGTCGAAAAACTGTTTTTT
TRBJ1-4,TRBD1,TRBV15,NA,CATSREGDGTGEKLFF,TGTGCCACCAGCAGAGAGGGGGACGGGACAGGTGAAAAACTGTTTTTT
TRBJ2-1,TRBD1,TRBV6-6,NA,CASNTGQGFYNEQFF,TGTGCCAGCAACACGGGACAGGGTTTCTACAATGAGCAGTTCTTC
TRBJ2-3,TRBD2,TRBV5-1,NA,CASSLVREGADTQYF,TGCGCCAGCAGCTTGGTTCGGGAGGGCGCAGATACGCAGTATTTT
TRBJ2-1,NA,TRBV5-4,NA,CASSLLKGVGINEQFF,TGTGCCAGCAGCTTGTTGAAGGGGGTTGGGATCAATGAGCAGTTCTTC
TRBJ1-1,NA,TRBV4-1,NA,CASSQGSLLGGARNTEAFF,TGCGCCAGCAGCCAAGGGAGCCTCTTGGGGGGGGCAAGGAACACTGAAGCTTTCTTT
TRBJ1-2,NA,TRBV5-1,once,CASSYDSNYGYTF,TGCGCCAGCAGTTATGACAGCAACTATGGCTACACCTTC
TRBJ1-5,NA,TRBV18,NA,CASSPDRPSNQPQHF,TGTGCCAGCTCACCCGACAGACCTAGCAATCAGCCCCAGCATTTT
TRBJ2-7,NA,TRBV19,few,CASSMRRSEQYF,TGTGCCAGTAGTATGCGCCGGTCCGAGCAGTACTTC
TRBJ1-5,NA,TRBV4-2,few,CASSQDPGISNQPQHF,TGTGCCAGCAGCCAAGATCCGGGGATTAGCAATCAGCCCCAGCATTTT
TRBJ2-5,NA,TRBV9,NA,CASSVAGAGQKETQYF,TGTGCCAGCAGCGTAGCAGGGGCAGGTCAGAAAGAGACCCAGTACTTC
TRBJ1-1,NA,TRBV20-1,NA,CSARATREAFF,TGCAGTGCTAGAGCGACACGGGAAGCTTTCTTT
TRBJ2-7,NA,TRBV5-1,NA,CASSLGSNPDEQYF,TGCGCCAGCAGCTTGGGATCTAACCCCGACGAGCAGTACTTC
TRBJ2-7,NA,TRBV10-3,NA,CAISMTDYEQYF,TGTGCCATCAGTATGACAGATTACGAGCAGTACTTC